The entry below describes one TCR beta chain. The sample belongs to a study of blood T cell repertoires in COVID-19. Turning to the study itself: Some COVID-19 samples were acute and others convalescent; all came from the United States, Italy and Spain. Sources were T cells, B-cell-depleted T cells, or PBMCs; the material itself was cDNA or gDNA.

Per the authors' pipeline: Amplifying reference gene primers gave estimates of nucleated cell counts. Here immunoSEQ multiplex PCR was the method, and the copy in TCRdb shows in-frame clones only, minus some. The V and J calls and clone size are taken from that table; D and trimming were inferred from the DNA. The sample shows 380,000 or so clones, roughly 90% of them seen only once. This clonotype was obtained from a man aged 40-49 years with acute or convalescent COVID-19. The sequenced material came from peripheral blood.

This CDR3 is CATRKQGGDTEAFF. Written as DNA, the CDR3 is TGTGCCACAAGAAAACAGGGAGGGGACACTGAAGCTTTCTTT. The rearrangement uses TRBV25-1 and TRBJ1-1; D might be TRBD1 (6 bases). Trimming removed 10 bases from V and 3 bases from J, with 18 bases in between. The CDR3 is 14 amino acids. From germline, CDR1 is MGHDK and CDR2 SYGVNS.